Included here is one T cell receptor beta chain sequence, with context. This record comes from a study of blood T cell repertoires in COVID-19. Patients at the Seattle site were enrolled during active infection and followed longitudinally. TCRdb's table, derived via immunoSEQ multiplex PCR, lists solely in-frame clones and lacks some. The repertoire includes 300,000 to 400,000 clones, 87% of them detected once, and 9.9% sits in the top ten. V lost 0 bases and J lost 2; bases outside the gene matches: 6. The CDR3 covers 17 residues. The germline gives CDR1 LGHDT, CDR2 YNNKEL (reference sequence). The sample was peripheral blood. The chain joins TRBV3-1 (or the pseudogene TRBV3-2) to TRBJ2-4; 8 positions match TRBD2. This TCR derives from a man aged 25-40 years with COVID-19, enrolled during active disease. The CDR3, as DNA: TGTGCCAGCAGCCAAGAGGCGGGGGGATTCTCCAAAAACATTCAGTACTTC. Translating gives CASSQEAGGFSKNIQYF.